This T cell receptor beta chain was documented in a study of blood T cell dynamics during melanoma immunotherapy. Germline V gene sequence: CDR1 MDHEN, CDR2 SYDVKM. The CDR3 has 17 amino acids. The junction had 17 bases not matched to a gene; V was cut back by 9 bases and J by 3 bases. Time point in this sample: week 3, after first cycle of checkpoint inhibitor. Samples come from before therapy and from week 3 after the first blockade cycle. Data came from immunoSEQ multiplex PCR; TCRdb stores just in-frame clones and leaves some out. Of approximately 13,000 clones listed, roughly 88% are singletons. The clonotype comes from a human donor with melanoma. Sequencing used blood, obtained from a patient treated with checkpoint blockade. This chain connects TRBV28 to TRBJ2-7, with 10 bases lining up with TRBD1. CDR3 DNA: TGTGCCAGTCAGACAGGGACAGGGGTGAGGAACGGCTACGAGCAGTACTTC. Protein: CASQTGTGVRNGYEQYF.